This TCR beta chain was retrieved from a study of blood T cell repertoires in COVID-19. Study in general: There were acute and convalescent COVID-19 samples, and they came from the United States, Italy and Spain. PBMCs, B-cell-depleted T cells, or T cells provided the cDNA or gDNA that made up the material.

Patients in Seattle were enrolled during active infection, then followed longitudinally. This clone has a count of ten or more. Germline CDR1 KGHDR, CDR2 SFDVKD. The CDR3 covers 15 residues. The V gene lost 7 bases and the J gene lost 7 bases, with 18 bases spanning the gap. How the authors handled the data: Reference gene primer amplification gave nucleated cell count estimates. Sequencing used immunoSEQ multiplex PCR; TCRdb keeps in-frame clones, though not all of them. V and J calls plus clone size are reproduced from that table; the DNA served to infer D and trimming. The sample carries approximately 250,000 clones, approximately 86% recorded once.

The chain uses TRBV24-1 and TRBJ2-2; D not certain. This receptor was obtained from a woman between 65 and 79 years old with COVID-19, enrolled during active disease. Source material: peripheral blood. CDR3 amino acids: CATSQTGTSSGELFF. CDR3 in DNA: TGTGCCACCAGCCAGACTGGCACCTCGAGCGGGGAGCTGTTTTTT.